This record looks at one TCR beta chain sequence and its context. No antigen is known for it. Germline trimming cut 0 bases from V and 5 bases from J; bases unmatched to any gene: 12. Germline CDR1 reads LGHNA; CDR2 reads YNFKEQ. CDR3 length: 18 residues. The data belong to a study of cytomegalovirus exposure and HLA in healthy donors. Study-wide context: Earlier findings included 90 million to 120 million unique TCR beta sequences obtained from 180 million or so T cells.

This PCR relied on a set of 60 Vbeta primers and 13 Jbeta primers. The data were produced by immunoSEQ multiplex PCR, yet TCRdb's version contains in-frame clones alone and is incomplete. The table lists some 130,000 clones, around 76% of them singletons. Regarding the study as a whole: In the analysis, some V segments, TRBV6-2 and TRBV6-3 included, were excluded as indistinguishable.

The origin of this receptor is a male donor in good health and CMV-seronegative. Sequenced: PBMCs. The gene calls are TRBV4-2 and TRBJ2-2; 7 nucleotides align to TRBD1. The CDR3: CASSQDNVGTEFTGELFF. Here the CDR3 DNA reads TGTGCCAGCAGCCAAGATAACGTGGGGACAGAATTTACCGGGGAGCTGTTTTTT.